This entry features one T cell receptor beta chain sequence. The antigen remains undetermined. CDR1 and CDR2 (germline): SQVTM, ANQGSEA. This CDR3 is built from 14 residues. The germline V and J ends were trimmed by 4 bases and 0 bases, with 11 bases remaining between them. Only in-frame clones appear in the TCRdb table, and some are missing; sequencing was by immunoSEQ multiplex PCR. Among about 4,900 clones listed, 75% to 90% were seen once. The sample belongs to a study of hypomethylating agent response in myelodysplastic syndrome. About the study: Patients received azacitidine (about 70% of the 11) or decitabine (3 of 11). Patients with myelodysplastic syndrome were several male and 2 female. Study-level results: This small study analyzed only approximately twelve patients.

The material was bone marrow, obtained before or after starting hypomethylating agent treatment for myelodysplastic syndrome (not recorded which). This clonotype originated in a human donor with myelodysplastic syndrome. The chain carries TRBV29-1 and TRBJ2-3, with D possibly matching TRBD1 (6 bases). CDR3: CSVGMGASTDTQYF. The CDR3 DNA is TGCAGCGTTGGGATGGGGGCGAGCACAGATACGCAGTATTTT.